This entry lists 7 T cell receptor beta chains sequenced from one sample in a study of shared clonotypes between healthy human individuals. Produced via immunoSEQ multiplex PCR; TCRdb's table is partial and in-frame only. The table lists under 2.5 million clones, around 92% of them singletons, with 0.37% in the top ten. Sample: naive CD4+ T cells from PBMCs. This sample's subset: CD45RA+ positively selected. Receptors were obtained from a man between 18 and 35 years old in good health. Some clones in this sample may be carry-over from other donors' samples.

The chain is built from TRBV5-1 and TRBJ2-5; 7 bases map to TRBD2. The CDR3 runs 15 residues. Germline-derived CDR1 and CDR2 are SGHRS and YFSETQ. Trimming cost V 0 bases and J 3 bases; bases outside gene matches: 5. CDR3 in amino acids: CASSLGGTKEETQYF. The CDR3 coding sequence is TGCGCCAGCAGCTTGGGGGGGACTAAGGAAGAGACCCAGTACTTC.

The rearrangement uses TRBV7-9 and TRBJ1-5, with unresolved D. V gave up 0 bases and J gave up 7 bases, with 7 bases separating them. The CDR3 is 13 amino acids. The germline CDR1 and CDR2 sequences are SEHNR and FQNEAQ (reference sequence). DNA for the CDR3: TGTGCCAGCAGCTTAGCTGCACTCCAGCCCCAGCATTTT. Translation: CASSLAALQPQHF.

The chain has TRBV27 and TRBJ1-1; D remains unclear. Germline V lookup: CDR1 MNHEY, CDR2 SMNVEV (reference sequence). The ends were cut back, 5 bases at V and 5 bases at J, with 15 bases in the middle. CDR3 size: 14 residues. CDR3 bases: TGTGCCAGCAGTATCTACGCCGTTGGGACTGAAGCTTTCTTT. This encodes CASSIYAVGTEAFF.

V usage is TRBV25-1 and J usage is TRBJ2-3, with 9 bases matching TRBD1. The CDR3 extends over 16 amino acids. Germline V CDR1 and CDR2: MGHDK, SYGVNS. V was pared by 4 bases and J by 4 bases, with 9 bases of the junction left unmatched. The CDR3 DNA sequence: TGTGCCAGCAGTGCACCGGGACAGGGTTACGCAGATACGCAGTATTTT. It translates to CASSAPGQGYADTQYF.

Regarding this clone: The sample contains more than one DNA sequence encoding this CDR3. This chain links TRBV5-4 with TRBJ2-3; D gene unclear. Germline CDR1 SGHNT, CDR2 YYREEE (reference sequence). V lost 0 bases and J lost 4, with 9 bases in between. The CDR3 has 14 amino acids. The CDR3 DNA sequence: TGTGCCAGCAGCTTGGCCGGCGGCGCAGATACGCAGTATTTT. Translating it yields CASSLAGGADTQYF.

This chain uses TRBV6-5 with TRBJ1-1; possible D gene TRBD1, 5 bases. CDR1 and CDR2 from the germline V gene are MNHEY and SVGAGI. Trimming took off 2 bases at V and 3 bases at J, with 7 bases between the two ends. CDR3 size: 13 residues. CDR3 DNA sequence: TGTGCCAGCAGTTACAAGGGGTACACTGAAGCTTTCTTT. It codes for CASSYKGYTEAFF.

The CDR3 reads CASGLEGGRETQYF. The CDR3 DNA sequence: TGCGCCAGCGGTTTGGAGGGAGGTCGTGAGACCCAGTACTTC. The V and J genes are TRBV5-1 and TRBJ2-5, with a weak D call TRBD2 (6 bases). V lost 7 bases, J lost 5 bases, and 18 bases lay in between. From germline, CDR1 is SGHRS and CDR2 YFSETQ. This CDR3 is built from 14 residues.